This T cell receptor (beta chain) was sequenced for a study of cytomegalovirus exposure and HLA in healthy donors. This clone occurred a few times. Its antigen is unidentified. PCR involved 60 Vbeta and 13 Jbeta primers. Sequencing used immunoSEQ multiplex PCR; TCRdb keeps in-frame clones, though not all of them. There are 75,000 to 80,000 clones in the sample; more than 60% occur only once, and about 12% lies in the top ten. CDR1 is SEHNR and CDR2 is FQNEAQ in the germline V gene (reference sequence). CDR3 length: 16 residues. General observations from the study: As a later analysis showed, a missense DCLRE1C variant was linked to trimming of TCR beta V- and J-genes. Only CMV serostatus was available as immune exposure information. Earlier analysis yielded a pattern in which most TCR beta V segments were productive about 90% or about 30% of the time.

What was sequenced was PBMCs. The V and J genes are TRBV7-9 and TRBJ2-5, with TRBD2 matching over 9 bases. The end of the DNA fits TRBJ2-7 better, so the J call may be wrong. The TCR sequence derives from a male donor in good health and CMV-seropositive. CDR3 protein: CASSSSGLAGNYEQYF. DNA for the CDR3: TGTGCCAGCAGCTCCTCAGGGCTAGCGGGGAACTACGAGCAGTACTTC.